This T cell receptor beta chain was observed in a study of T-cell reconstitution after alpha-beta-depleted transplantation in children. The CDR3 is 13 residues long. Trimming cost V 4 bases and J 5 bases, with 13 bases left between them. The germline V gene has CDR1 SGHKS and CDR2 YYEKEE (reference sequence). Unique molecular identifiers were incorporated during preparation of the TCRbeta library. MiXCR was run by TCRdb on the PCR reads, yielding one entry per CDR3 protein. The sample lists around 340,000 distinct CDR3 sequences, 13% seen once, with roughly 4.3% in the top ten. This receptor was obtained from a human donor who donated a stem cell graft to a child with Fanconi anemia. The chain has TRBV5-5 and TRBJ2-7, with D perhaps being TRBD1 or TRBD2 (5 bases each). The input for sequencing was PBMCs, taken from the stem cell graft. The CDR3 protein is CASSGDPDDEQYF. The CDR3 nucleotides are TGTGCCAGCAGCGGGGACCCCGACGACGAGCAGTACTTC.